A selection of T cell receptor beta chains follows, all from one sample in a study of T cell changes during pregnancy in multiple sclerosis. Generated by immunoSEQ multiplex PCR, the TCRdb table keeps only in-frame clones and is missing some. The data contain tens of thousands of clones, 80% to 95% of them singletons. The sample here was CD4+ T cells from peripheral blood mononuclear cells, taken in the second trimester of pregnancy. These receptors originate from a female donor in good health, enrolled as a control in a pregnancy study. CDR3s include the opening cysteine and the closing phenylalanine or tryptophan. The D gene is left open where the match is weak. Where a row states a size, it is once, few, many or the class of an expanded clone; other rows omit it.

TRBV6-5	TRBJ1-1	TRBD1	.	TGTGCCAGCAGTCGCCGGACAGGGACCTACACTGAAGCTTTCTTT	CASSRRTGTYTEAFF
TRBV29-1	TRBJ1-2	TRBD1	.	TGCAGCGTCCCCGGGGACAGAATATATCTTGATGGATACACCTTC	CSVPGDRIYLDGYTF
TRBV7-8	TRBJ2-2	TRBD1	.	TGTGCCAGCAGCCGGGACAGGGGGAACACCGGGGAGCTGTTTTTT	CASSRDRGNTGELFF
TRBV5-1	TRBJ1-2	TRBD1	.	TGCGCCAGCAGCTTGACATCCGGACAGGCTATCTACACCTTC	CASSLTSGQAIYTF
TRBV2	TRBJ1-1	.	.	TGTGCCAGCAGGGGGGGCACTGAAGCTTTCTTT	CASRGGTEAFF
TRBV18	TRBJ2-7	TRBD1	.	TGTGCCAGCTCAACTGGGCCGGGACAGGGGGCGCGCGAGCAGTACTTC	CASSTGPGQGAREQYF
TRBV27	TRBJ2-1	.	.	TGTGCCAGCAGTCCCCGGGGACACTCCTACAATGAGCAGTTCTTC	CASSPRGHSYNEQFF
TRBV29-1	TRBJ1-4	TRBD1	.	TGCAGCGTTTCAGGGGGTCAGATCGGAACTAATGAAAAACTGTTTTTT	CSVSGGQIGTNEKLFF
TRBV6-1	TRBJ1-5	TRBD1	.	TGTGCCAGCAGTGAACTTGGAGGGGGCGCGCCTGGTCAGCCCCAGCATTTT	CASSELGGGAPGQPQHF
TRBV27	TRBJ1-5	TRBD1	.	TGTGCCAGCAGGGACGGGACAGCGAGCAATCAGCCCCAGCATTTT	CASRDGTASNQPQHF
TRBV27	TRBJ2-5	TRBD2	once	TGTGCCAGCAGTCCCCCCCCGGGACTAGCGGGACTTGGAGAGACCCAGTACTTC	CASSPPPGLAGLGETQYF
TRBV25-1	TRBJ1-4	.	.	TGTGCCAGCAGTGAATACCGGGGGGGGGCAGGAGAAAAACTGTTTTTT	CASSEYRGGAGEKLFF
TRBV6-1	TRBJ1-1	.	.	TGTGCCAGCAGTGAAGCCCCCGGGGTTGGGACTGAAGCTTTCTTT	CASSEAPGVGTEAFF
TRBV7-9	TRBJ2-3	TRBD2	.	TGTGCCAGCAGCTTATGGGCGGGAGGAGGGACAGATACGCAGTATTTT	CASSLWAGGGTDTQYF
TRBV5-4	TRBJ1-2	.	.	TGTGCCAGCAGCGGTACTTGGGGCGGAGGCTACACCTTC	CASSGTWGGGYTF
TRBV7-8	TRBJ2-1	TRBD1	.	TGTGCCAGCAGCCCCTGGACAGGTTATGAGCAGTTCTTC	CASSPWTGYEQFF
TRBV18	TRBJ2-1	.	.	TGTGCCAGCTCACCACTGTTAGCGGTATTTGATGAGCAGTTCTTC	CASSPLLAVFDEQFF
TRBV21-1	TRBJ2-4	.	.	TGTGCCAGCAGCCTCTCAGGGAGCGGGAGGCGGCCTAAAAACATTCAGTACTTC	CASSLSGSGRRPKNIQYF
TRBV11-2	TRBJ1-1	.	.	TGTGCCAGCAGCTTAAGCGGGACAAACACTGAAGCTTTCTTT	CASSLSGTNTEAFF
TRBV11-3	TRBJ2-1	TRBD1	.	TGTGCCAGCAGCACCCGACAGGGGGCAGGGGGTGAGCAGTTCTTC	CASSTRQGAGGEQFF
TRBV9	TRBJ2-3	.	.	TGTGCCAGCAGCGTAGCGTCGAGCGATTCAGATACGCAGTATTTT	CASSVASSDSDTQYF
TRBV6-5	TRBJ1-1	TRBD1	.	TGTGCCAGCAGTGACAGGGGGCCGAACACTGAAGCTTTCTTT	CASSDRGPNTEAFF
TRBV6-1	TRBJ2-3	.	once	TGTGCCAGCAATAGACGGACTGGACCTAACGATACGCAGTATTTT	CASNRRTGPNDTQYF
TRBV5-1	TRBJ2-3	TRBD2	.	TGCGCCAGCAGCTCTCTCGGGGGGACAGATACGCAGTATTTT	CASSSLGGTDTQYF
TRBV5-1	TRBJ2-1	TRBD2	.	TGCGCCAGCAGCCTTCCGGGGACTAGCGGGAGAGACGAGCAGTTCTTC	CASSLPGTSGRDEQFF
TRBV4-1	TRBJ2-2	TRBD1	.	TGCGCCAGCAGTCGGGACAGTATGGTAACCGGGGAGCTGTTTTTT	CASSRDSMVTGELFF
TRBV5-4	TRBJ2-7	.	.	TGTGCCAGCAGCCCCCCGGGTAGCGCTTACGAGCAGTACTTC	CASSPPGSAYEQYF
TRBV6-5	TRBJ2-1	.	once	TGTGCCACCACCTTTATGGCAGGTCGCGATGAGCAGTTCTTC	CATTFMAGRDEQFF
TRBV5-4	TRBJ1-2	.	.	TGTGCCAGCAGCCTAACAGGGTATCGGCGTGGCTACACCTTC	CASSLTGYRRGYTF
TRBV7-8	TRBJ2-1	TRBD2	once	TGTGCCAGCAGCCTAAGACTAGCGGGAGACCTGCCGAATGAGCAGTTCTTC	CASSLRLAGDLPNEQFF
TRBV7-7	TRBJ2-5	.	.	TGTGCTAGCAGCCCTCCTAGTGAAGAGACCCAGTACTTC	CASSPPSEETQYF
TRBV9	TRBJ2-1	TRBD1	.	TGTGCCAGCTCACGGGACAGGGCCTACAATGAGCAGTTCTTC	CASSRDRAYNEQFF
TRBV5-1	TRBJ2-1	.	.	TGCGCCAGCAGCCGGGACTTATACAATGAGCAGTTCTTC	CASSRDLYNEQFF
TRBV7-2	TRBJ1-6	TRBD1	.	TGTGCCAGCAGCTCCCACAGGGGGCTGGATTCACCCCTCCACTTT	CASSSHRGLDSPLHF
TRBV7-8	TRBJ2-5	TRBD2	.	TGTGCCAGCAGCCCGGGAGGGACGAAGACCCAGTACTTC	CASSPGGTKTQYF
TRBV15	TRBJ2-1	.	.	TGTGCCACCAGCACGAGAGGGGGCAATGAGCAGTTCTTC	CATSTRGGNEQFF
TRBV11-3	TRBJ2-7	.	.	TGTGCCAGCAGCTTAGACCCGTACTCCTACGAGCAGTACTTC	CASSLDPYSYEQYF
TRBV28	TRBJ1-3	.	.	TGTGCCAGCAGTTTCAGAAACACCATATATTTT	CASSFRNTIYF
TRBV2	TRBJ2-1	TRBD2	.	TGTGCCAGCAGGGGGGAGGGAATCGGGGCGTCGAGCTCCTACAATGAGCAGTTCTTC	CASRGEGIGASSSYNEQFF
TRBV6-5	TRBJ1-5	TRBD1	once	TGTGCCAGCAGTTACCACGGACAGGGGGACCAGCCCCAGCATTTT	CASSYHGQGDQPQHF
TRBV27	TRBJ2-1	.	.	TGTGCCAGCAGTTTGCGGCCGCCCGTCTACAATGAGCAGTTCTTC	CASSLRPPVYNEQFF
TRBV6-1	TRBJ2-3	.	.	TGTGCCAGCAGTGACGGACTACCCAACGATACGCAGTATTTT	CASSDGLPNDTQYF
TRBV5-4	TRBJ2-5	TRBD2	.	TGTGCCAGCAGCACCGGGACTAGCGGGGGGTTGGAGACCCAGTACTTC	CASSTGTSGGLETQYF
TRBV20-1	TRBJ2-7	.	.	TGCAGTGCTAGACACCGGGTAGGACAGTACTTC	CSARHRVGQYF
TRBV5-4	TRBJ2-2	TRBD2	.	TGTGCCAGCAGCTTGGAGGGCGGGAGGGGTACCGGGGAGCTGTTTTTT	CASSLEGGRGTGELFF
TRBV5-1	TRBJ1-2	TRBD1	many	TGCGCCAGCAGCGAGGCTGGACAGGGCGAAGGCTACACCTTC	CASSEAGQGEGYTF
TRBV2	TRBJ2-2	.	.	TGTGCCAGCAAGGGACAAGTGGGGGGGACCGGGGAGCTGTTTTTT	CASKGQVGGTGELFF
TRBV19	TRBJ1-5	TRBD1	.	TGTGCCAGTAGTATGGGGTCAGGGGGGCTCAATCAGCCCCAGCATTTT	CASSMGSGGLNQPQHF
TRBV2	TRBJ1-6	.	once	TGTGCCAGCAGGACAGGCGGCGGGGGTTCACCCCTCCACTTT	CASRTGGGGSPLHF
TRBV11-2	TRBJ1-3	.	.	TGTGCCAGCAGATATAGTTACAGGGCAACCGGAAACACCATATATTTT	CASRYSYRATGNTIYF
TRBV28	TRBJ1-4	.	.	TGTGCCAGCAGTGCGGGGGACTTTAATGAAAAACTGTTTTTT	CASSAGDFNEKLFF
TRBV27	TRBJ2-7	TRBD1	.	TGTGCCAGCAGCCCCGAGACAGGGGTAAGCCACGAGCAGTACTTC	CASSPETGVSHEQYF
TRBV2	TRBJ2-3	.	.	TGTGCCCGCCGCTTCGGGGATACGCAGTATTTT	CARRFGDTQYF
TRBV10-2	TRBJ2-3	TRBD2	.	TGCGCCAGCAGAGAAAGCGGGGGGGCCGAAACGCAGTATTTT	CASRESGGAETQYF
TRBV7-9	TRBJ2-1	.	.	TGTGCCAGCAGCTCCCGTTCAGTCGAGCAGTTCTTC	CASSSRSVEQFF